This T cell receptor beta chain derives from a study of tumor-infiltrating lymphocytes in localized non-small cell lung cancer. Overall study results and limits: Tumor T-cell fraction was not associated with recurrence-free survival. T-cell fraction did not differ between immunotypes IM1 and IM2. Each assay used a separate piece of the same tissue. Higher tumor T cell infiltration than in uninvolved lung was supported by TCRbeta sequencing.

Using immunoSEQ multiplex PCR, the repertoire was profiled, and TCRdb retains in-frame clones only, with some absent. Among fewer than 7,500 clones listed, approximately 60% were seen once. Points on this clone: Its antigen is not identified.

This sequence was found in a human donor with non-small cell lung cancer. Specimen: lung tumor tissue.

The CDR3 nucleotides are TGTGCCAGCAGTGCCGAGGATGCCGGGGAGCTGTTTTTT. This translates into CASSAEDAGELFF. The chain links TRBV2 to TRBJ2-2; D remains ambiguous. Trimming took off 4 bases at V and 6 bases at J, with 9 bases between the two ends. The germline gives CDR1 SNHLY, CDR2 FYNNEI. This CDR3 contains 13 residues.